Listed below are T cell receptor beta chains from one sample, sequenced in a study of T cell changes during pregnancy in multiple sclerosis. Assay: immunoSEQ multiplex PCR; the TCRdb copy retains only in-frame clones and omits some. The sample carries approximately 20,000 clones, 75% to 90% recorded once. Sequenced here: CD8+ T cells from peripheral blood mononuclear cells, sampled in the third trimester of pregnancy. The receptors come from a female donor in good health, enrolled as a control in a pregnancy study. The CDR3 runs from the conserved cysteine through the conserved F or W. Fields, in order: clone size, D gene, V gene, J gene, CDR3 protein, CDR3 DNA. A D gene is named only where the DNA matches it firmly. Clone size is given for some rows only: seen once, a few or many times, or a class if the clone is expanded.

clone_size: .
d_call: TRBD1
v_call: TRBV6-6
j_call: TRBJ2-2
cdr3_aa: CASIDRGANTGELFF
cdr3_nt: TGTGCCAGCATTGACAGGGGTGCGAACACCGGGGAGCTGTTTTTT

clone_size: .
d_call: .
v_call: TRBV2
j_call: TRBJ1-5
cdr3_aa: CASSETDYSNQPQHF
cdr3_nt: TGTGCCAGCAGTGAAACTGACTATAGCAATCAGCCCCAGCATTTT

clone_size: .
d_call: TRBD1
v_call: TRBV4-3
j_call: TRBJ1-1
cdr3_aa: CASSQDLGTGRNTEAFF
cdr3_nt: TGCGCCAGCAGCCAAGATTTGGGGACAGGGCGTAACACTGAAGCTTTCTTT

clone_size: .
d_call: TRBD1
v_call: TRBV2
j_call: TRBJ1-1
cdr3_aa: CASSDLQGALMNTEAFF
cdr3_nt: TGTGCCAGCAGCGACCTACAGGGGGCCCTAATGAACACTGAAGCTTTCTTT

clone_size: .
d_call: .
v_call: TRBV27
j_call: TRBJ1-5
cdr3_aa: CASSPNSNQPQHF
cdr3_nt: TGTGCCAGCAGCCCAAATAGCAATCAGCCCCAGCATTTT

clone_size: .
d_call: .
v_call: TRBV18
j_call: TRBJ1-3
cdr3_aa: CASSPIRRGRDSGNTIYF
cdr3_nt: TGTGCCAGCTCACCCATCCGGCGGGGCCGAGACTCTGGAAACACCATATATTTT

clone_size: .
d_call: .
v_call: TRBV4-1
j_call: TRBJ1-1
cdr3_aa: CASSQSVNTEAFF
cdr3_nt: TGCGCCAGCAGCCAGTCAGTGAACACTGAAGCTTTCTTT

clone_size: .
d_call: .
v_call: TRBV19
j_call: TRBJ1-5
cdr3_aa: CASSMAHSNQPQHF
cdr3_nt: TGTGCCAGTAGTATGGCCCATAGCAATCAGCCCCAGCATTTT

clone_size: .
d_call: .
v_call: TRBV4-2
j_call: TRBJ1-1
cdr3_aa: CASSPPLDSQEAFF
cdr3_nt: TGTGCCAGCAGCCCCCCCCTCGATTCACAGGAAGCTTTCTTT

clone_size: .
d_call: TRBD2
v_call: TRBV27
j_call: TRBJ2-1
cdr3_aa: CASSLTSGGAQGQFF
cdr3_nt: TGTGCCAGCAGTCTCACTAGCGGGGGGGCCCAGGGGCAGTTCTTC

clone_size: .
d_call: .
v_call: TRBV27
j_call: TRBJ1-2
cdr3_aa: CASSLDGAYGYTF
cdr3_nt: TGTGCCAGCAGTTTAGATGGGGCCTATGGCTACACCTTC

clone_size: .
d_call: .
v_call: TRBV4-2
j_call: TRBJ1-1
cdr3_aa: CASSQVVVGLAANTEAFF
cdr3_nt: TGTGCCAGCAGCCAAGTCGTGGTGGGCTTGGCAGCGAACACTGAAGCTTTCTTT

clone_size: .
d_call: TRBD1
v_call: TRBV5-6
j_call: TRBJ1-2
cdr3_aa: CASSTRQGTTYGYTF
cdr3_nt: TGTGCCAGCAGCACCCGACAGGGGACAACCTATGGCTACACCTTC

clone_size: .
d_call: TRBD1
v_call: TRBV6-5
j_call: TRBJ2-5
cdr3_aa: CASNRQGWETQYF
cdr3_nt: TGTGCCAGCAATCGACAGGGGTGGGAGACCCAGTACTTC

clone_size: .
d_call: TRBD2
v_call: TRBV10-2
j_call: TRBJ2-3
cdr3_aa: CASSEGLAGGHTDTQYF
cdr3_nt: TGCGCCAGCAGTGAAGGGCTAGCGGGGGGTCACACAGATACGCAGTATTTT

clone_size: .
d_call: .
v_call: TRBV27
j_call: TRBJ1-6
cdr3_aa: CASSPTTGVIPPLHF
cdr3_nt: TGTGCCAGCAGCCCAACCACAGGCGTAATCCCACCCCTCCACTTT

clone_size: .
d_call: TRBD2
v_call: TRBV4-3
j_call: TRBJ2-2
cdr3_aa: CASASGGRLTGELFF
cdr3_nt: TGCGCCAGCGCTAGCGGGGGGCGCCTCACCGGGGAGCTGTTTTTT

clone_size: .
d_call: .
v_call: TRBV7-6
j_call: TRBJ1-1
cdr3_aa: CASSPKTRSSNTEAFF
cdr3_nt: TGTGCCAGCAGCCCTAAGACGCGGAGTTCAAACACTGAAGCTTTCTTT

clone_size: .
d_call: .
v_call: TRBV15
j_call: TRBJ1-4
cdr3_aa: CATSETGGYEKLFF
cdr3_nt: TGTGCCACCTCGGAGACGGGGGGATATGAAAAACTGTTTTTT

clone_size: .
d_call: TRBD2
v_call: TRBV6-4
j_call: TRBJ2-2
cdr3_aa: CASSAASGGGDTGELFF
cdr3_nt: TGTGCCAGCAGTGCCGCTAGCGGGGGAGGTGACACCGGGGAGCTGTTTTTT

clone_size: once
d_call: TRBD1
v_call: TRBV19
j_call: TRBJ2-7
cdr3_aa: CASSTYTGDEQYF
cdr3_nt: TGTGCCAGTAGTACTTATACAGGGGACGAGCAGTACTTC

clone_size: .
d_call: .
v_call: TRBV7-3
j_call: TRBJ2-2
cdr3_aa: CASSLQGGELFF
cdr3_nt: TGTGCCAGCAGCTTACAGGGCGGGGAGCTGTTTTTT

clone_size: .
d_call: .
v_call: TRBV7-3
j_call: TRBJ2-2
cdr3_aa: CASSPDNAGELFF
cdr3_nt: TGTGCCAGCAGCCCGGACAACGCCGGGGAGCTGTTTTTT

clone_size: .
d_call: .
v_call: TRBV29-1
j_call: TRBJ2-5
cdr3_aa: CSGLEQETQYF
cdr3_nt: TGCAGCGGCCTAGAACAAGAGACCCAGTACTTC

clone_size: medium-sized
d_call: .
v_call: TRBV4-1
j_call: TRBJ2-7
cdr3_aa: CASSQVHGSSYEQYF
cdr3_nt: TGCGCCAGCAGCCAAGTCCACGGTAGCTCCTACGAGCAGTACTTC

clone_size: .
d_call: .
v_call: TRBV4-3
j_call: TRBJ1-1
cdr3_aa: CASSQVGQGTDLTEAFF
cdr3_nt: TGCGCCAGCAGCCAAGTGGGCCAGGGGACCGATCTTACTGAAGCTTTCTTT

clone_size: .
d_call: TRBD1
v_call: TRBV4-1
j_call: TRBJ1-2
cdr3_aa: CASSQTRDRGNGYTF
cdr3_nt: TGCGCCAGCAGCCAAACCCGGGACAGGGGAAATGGCTACACCTTC

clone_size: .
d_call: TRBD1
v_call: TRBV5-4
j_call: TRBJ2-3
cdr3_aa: CASSRGTGGTDTQYF
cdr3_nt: TGTGCCAGCAGCCGGGGGACAGGGGGTACAGATACGCAGTATTTT

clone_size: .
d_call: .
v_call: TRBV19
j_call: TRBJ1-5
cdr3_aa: CASSMFMNQPQHF
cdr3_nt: TGTGCCAGTAGTATGTTTATGAATCAGCCCCAGCATTTT

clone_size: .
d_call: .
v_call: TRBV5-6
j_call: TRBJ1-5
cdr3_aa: CASSLGAFGQPQHF
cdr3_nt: TGTGCCAGCAGCTTAGGGGCGTTTGGTCAGCCCCAGCATTTT

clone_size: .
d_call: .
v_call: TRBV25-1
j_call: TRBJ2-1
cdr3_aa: CASSDRGSYNEQFF
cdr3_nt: TGTGCCAGCAGTGACAGGGGATCCTACAATGAGCAGTTCTTC

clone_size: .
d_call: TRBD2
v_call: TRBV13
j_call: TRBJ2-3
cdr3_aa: CASSPGLAGGVPLPDTQYF
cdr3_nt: TGTGCCAGCAGCCCCGGACTAGCGGGGGGGGTCCCCCTCCCCGATACGCAGTATTTT

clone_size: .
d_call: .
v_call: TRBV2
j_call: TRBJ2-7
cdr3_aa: CASKGGYEQYF
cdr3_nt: TGTGCCAGCAAAGGGGGTTACGAGCAGTACTTC

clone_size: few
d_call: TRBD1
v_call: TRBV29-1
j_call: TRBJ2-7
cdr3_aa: CSVVSGQGYEQYF
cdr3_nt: TGCAGCGTTGTATCAGGACAGGGCTACGAGCAGTACTTC

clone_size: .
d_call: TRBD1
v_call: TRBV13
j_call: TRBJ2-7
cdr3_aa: CASSHGDRGHEQYF
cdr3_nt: TGTGCCAGCAGCCATGGGGACAGGGGTCACGAGCAGTACTTC

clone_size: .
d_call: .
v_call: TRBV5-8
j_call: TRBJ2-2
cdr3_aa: CASSLEGAGELFF
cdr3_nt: TGTGCCAGCAGCTTGGAGGGGGCCGGGGAGCTGTTTTTT

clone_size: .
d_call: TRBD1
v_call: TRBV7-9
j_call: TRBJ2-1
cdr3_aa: CASSSSSGTDNNEQFF
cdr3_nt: TGTGCCAGCAGCTCTTCCTCCGGGACAGACAACAATGAGCAGTTCTTC

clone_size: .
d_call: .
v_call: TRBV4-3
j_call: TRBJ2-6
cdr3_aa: CASSPFLPQSSGANVLTF
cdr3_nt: TGCGCCAGCAGCCCCTTTTTACCACAGAGCTCTGGGGCCAACGTCCTGACTTTC

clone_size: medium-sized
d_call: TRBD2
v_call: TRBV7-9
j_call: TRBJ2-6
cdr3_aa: CASSLEAAGEAGANVLTF
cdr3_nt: TGTGCCAGCAGCTTAGAGGCGGCGGGGGAGGCTGGGGCCAACGTCCTGACTTTC

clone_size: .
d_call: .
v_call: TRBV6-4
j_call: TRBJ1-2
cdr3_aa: CASSDRIWRNYGYTF
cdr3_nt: TGTGCCAGCAGTGACAGAATTTGGCGGAACTATGGCTACACCTTC

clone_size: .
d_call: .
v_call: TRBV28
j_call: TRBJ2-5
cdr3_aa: CASSPGQSVQETQYF
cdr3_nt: TGTGCCAGCAGCCCCGGACAGTCGGTCCAAGAGACCCAGTACTTC

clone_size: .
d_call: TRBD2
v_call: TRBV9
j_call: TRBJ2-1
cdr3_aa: CASSPRLAGSSYNEQFF
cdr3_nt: TGTGCCAGCAGCCCCAGACTAGCGGGGTCTTCTTACAATGAGCAGTTCTTC

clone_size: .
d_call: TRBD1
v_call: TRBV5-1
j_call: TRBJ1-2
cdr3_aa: CASSLATGGLANYGYTF
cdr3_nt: TGCGCCAGCAGCTTGGCAACAGGGGGCCTCGCTAACTATGGCTACACCTTC

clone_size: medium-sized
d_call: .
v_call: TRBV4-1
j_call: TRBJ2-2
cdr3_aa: CASSQEGGGAAGELFF
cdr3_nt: TGCGCCAGCAGCCAAGAGGGCGGAGGGGCGGCCGGGGAGCTGTTTTTT

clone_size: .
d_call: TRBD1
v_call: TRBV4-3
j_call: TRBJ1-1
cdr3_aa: CASSPYTDRAGTEAFF
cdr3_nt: TGCGCCAGCAGCCCATACACGGACAGGGCAGGCACTGAAGCTTTCTTT

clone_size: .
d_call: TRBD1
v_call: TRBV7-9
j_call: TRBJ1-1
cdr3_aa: CASSYRGLNTEAFF
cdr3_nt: TGTGCCAGCAGTTACAGGGGGTTGAACACTGAAGCTTTCTTT

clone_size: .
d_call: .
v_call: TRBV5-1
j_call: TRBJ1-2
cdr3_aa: CASSLAQGRSYGYTF
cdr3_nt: TGCGCCAGCAGCTTGGCCCAGGGGCGCAGCTATGGCTACACCTTC

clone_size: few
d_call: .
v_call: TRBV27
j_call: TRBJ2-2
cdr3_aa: CASSLLHKGANTGELFF
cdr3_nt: TGTGCCAGCAGTTTACTCCACAAGGGGGCGAACACCGGGGAGCTGTTTTTT

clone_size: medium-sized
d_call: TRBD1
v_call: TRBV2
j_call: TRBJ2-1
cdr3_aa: CASSAGTGDLF
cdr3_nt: TGTGCCAGCAGCGCCGGGACAGGGGACCTCTTC